This TCR beta chain emerged from a study of OX40 agonist ivuxolimab in advanced cancers. Turning to the study itself: Patients received the agonistic anti-OX40 (CD134) antibody ivuxolimab. Checkpoint inhibitors had been given previously to roughly 40% of patients.

Study-wide points: Some patients without response likewise showed low normalized clonal expansion. Partial responders receiving 0.1-3.0 mg/kg showed among the lowest clonal expansion.

Assay: immunoSEQ multiplex PCR; the TCRdb copy retains only in-frame clones and omits some. This table has 35,000 to 40,000 clones, 88% appearing once. Details on this clone: The antigen is undetermined.

CDR3 length equals 12 residues. V lost 2 bases and J 4 bases, leaving 5 bases between the germline ends. Germline V CDR1 and CDR2: KGHSH, LQKENI. The sample in question was CD4+ or CD8+ T cells sorted from blood, obtained in a trial of the OX40 agonist ivuxolimab. The source of this sequence is an adult with an advanced solid tumor such as melanoma, head and neck, liver or kidney cancer. The chain recombines TRBV18 with TRBJ1-1; no clear D. CDR3 bases: TGTGCCAGCTCACCAGCGGGCACTGAAGCTTTCTTT. This sequence encodes CASSPAGTEAFF.